The 29 T cell receptor beta chains listed next were all sequenced from one sample in a study of T cells after yellow fever vaccination. TCRdb independently ran MiXCR on the 5' RACE reads; one entry per CDR3 protein. The table records around 120,000 distinct CDR3 sequences, roughly 15% of them present only once. The specimen was CD8+ T cells sorted from PBMCs, collected 5 days after the yellow fever booster vaccination. Every receptor here comes from a man in his late teens or twenties who received the YFV17D yellow fever vaccine.

The rearrangement uses TRBV19 and TRBJ1-2; D not certain. The CDR3 is 15 residues long. Germline V gives CDR1 LNHDA, CDR2 SQIVND (reference sequence). The V and J ends lost 6 bases and 5 bases respectively, with 19 bases between them. The chain's CDR3 is CASSLSGPERYGYTF. The CDR3 DNA follows: TGTGCCAGTAGCCTTTCGGGTCCGGAGAGGTATGGCTACACCTTC.

V and J are TRBV9 and TRBJ2-5; 10 bases align to TRBD1. The CDR3 sequence is 15 residues long. The ends lost 2 bases at V and 3 bases at J; junction bases unmatched: 4. Germline CDR1 reads SGDLS; CDR2 reads YYNGEE. This CDR3 is CASSVYGTGEETQYF. The DNA of the CDR3 is TGTGCCAGCAGCGTGTACGGGACAGGGGAAGAGACCCAGTACTTC. The complete variable domain, with remaining parts taken from reference TRBV9 and TRBJ2-5, reads DSGVTQTPKHLITATGQRVTLRCSPRSGDLSVYWYQQSLDQGLQFLIQYYNGEERAKGNILERFSAQQFPDLHSELNLSSLELGDSALYFCASSVYGTGEETQYFGPGTRLLVL.

This clonotype came up a few times. The rearrangement joins TRBV7-2 to TRBJ1-2; no reliable D call. The CDR3 has 15 residues. Trimming took off 5 bases at V and 4 bases at J, with 17 bases between the two ends. CDR1 is SGHTA and CDR2 is FQGNSA in the germline V gene. CDR3 region: CASSPQLAGFYGYTF. The CDR3 nucleotides read TGTGCCAGCAGCCCCCAGTTGGCGGGGTTCTATGGCTACACCTTC. Complete variable domain (other parts from reference TRBV7-2 and TRBJ1-2): GAGVSQSPSNKVTEKGKDVELRCDPISGHTALYWYRQSLGQGLEFLIYFQGNSAPDKSGLPSDRFSAERTGGSVSTLTIQRTQQEDSAVYLCASSPQLAGFYGYTFGSGTRLTVV.

The chain employs TRBV14 and TRBJ2-7; the match to TRBD1 covers 7 bases. Germline CDR1 reads SGHDN; CDR2 reads FVKESK. CDR3 length: 16 amino acids. The V segment lost 4 bases and the J segment 2 bases; nucleotides outside the gene matches: 11. The CDR3 loop is CASSLPDRDLPYEQYV. CDR3 sequence (DNA): TGTGCCAGCAGCCTTCCAGACAGGGATTTACCCTACGAGCAGTACGTC.

This clonotype turned up a few times. V gene TRBV10-2 combines with J gene TRBJ1-1; tentative D call: TRBD1 (5 bases). V was shortened by 4 bases and J by 8 bases, with 11 bases between the two germline ends. CDR1 is WSHSY, CDR2 SAAADI, per germline. The CDR3 spans 12 residues. The CDR3 bases are TGCGCCAGCAGTGGTAGGGGCTGGGAAGCTTTCTTT. Encoded protein: CASSGRGWEAFF.

This clonotype was seen only once. The chain couples TRBV15 to TRBJ1-2, with D tentatively TRBD1 (6 bases). This CDR3 is 15 amino acids long. Germline V gene sequence: CDR1 LNHNV, CDR2 YYDKDF (reference sequence). The V gene lost 1 base and the J gene lost 0 bases, with 9 bases spanning the gap. The chain's CDR3 is CATSRVGGPNYGYTF. Here the CDR3 DNA reads TGTGCCACCAGCAGAGTCGGGGGGCCTAACTATGGCTACACCTTC.

The chain carries TRBV4-2 and TRBJ1-1; no clear D gene. CDR1 is LGHNA, CDR2 YNFKEQ, per germline. The CDR3 has 13 residues. Trimming cost V 3 bases and J 4 bases, with 9 bases left between them. CDR3 sequence reads: CASSHPSSTEAFF. DNA of the CDR3: TGTGCCAGCAGCCACCCGTCCAGCACTGAAGCTTTCTTT.

Remarks on this clonotype: Its ends do not fully match the called genes, so a read error is possible. The rearrangement uses TRBV19 and TRBJ1-5; D unresolved. The CDR3 sequence is 14 residues long. The germline V gene has CDR1 LNHDA and CDR2 SQIVND (reference sequence). The CDR3 loop reads CASSLESYDQPQHF. The DNA of the CDR3 is TGTGCCAGTAGTCTAGAATCGTATGATCAGCCCCAGCATTTT.

The rearrangement uses TRBV6-5 and TRBJ2-1; 11 bases are a match to TRBD2. The CDR3 sequence is 14 residues long. The germline CDR1 and CDR2 sequences are MNHEY and SVGAGI. Unmatched junction bases numbered 5, after V lost 6 bases and J lost 7 bases. CDR3 nucleotides: TGTGCCAGCAGATTTAGCGGGGGGGTGAATGAGCAGTTCTTC. Translation: CASRFSGGVNEQFF.

The chain uses TRBV20-1 and TRBJ2-7; the D is unclear. Germline CDR1 DFQATT, CDR2 SNEGSKA (reference sequence). The CDR3 has 14 amino acids. Deletions cut 0 bases from V and 0 bases from J, with 9 bases between. CDR3 coding DNA: TGCAGTGCTAGAGATGTCGGTAGCTCCTACGAGCAGTACTTC. As protein: CSARDVGSSYEQYF.

The chain carries TRBV10-2 and TRBJ2-1, with 12 bases lining up with TRBD2. In germline, CDR1 is WSHSY, CDR2 SAAADI. V lost 7 bases, J lost 9 bases, and 13 bases stayed unmatched. CDR3 length: 16 amino acids. The CDR3 region has the DNA TGCGCCAGCACCGAAGCGACTAGCGGGGGATTTAGTGAGCAGTTCTTC. Amino acids: CASTEATSGGFSEQFF.

Only a few counts were recorded for this clonotype. The V and J genes are TRBV29-1 and TRBJ2-5, with a weak D call TRBD2 (5 bases). The V end lost 4 bases, the J end lost 2 bases, and 8 bases lay between the germline ends. The CDR3 covers 12 residues. Germline CDR1 reads SQVTM; CDR2 reads ANQGSEA. Written as DNA, the CDR3 is TGCAGCGTTGTTCCGGGGCAAGAGACCCAGTACTTC. As protein: CSVVPGQETQYF.

The J gene is TRBJ1-6, the V gene TRBV7-6, with D hard to call. V lost 1 base and J 11 bases, leaving 27 bases between the germline ends. CDR1 is SGHVS, CDR2 FNYEAQ, per germline. CDR3 length: 19 amino acids. Here the CDR3 DNA reads TGTGCCAGCAGCTTAGAAGCGGGCAGAGTGGAGGTTCGTGGCGCACCCCTCCACTTT. Its translation is CASSLEAGRVEVRGAPLHF.

Only a few counts were recorded for this clonotype. V gene TRBV9 combines with J gene TRBJ1-2; no clear D. The CDR3 consists of 13 residues. Trimming cost V 0 bases and J 4 bases, with 7 bases left between them. Germline assignment: CDR1 SGDLS and CDR2 YYNGEE. The CDR3 loop reads CASSVDSAYGYTF. The CDR3 coding sequence is TGTGCCAGCAGCGTAGATAGCGCCTATGGCTACACCTTC.

The chain carries TRBV6-5 and TRBJ1-1, with D perhaps matching TRBD1 (6 bases). Germline CDR1 and CDR2: MNHEY and SVGAGI. CDR3 length: 20 residues. The V end was cut by 1 base, the J end by 1 base, with 25 bases between. As DNA, the CDR3 is TGTGCCAGCAGTTACTATGATGTAACCGCTGCGGCAGGGGCGAACACTGAAGCTTTCTTT. It encodes CASSYYDVTAAAGANTEAFF.

This clonotype was seen more than once but under ten times. The chain recombines TRBV7-6 with TRBJ2-2, with D perhaps matching TRBD2 (6 bases). The CDR3 loop spans 17 amino acids. The V end was cut by 7 bases, the J end by 0 bases, with 18 bases between. Germline V gives CDR1 SGHVS, CDR2 FNYEAQ. The CDR3 sequence is CASTISSQRANTGELFF. CDR3 in DNA: TGTGCCAGCACTATTAGCTCTCAGCGGGCGAACACCGGGGAGCTGTTTTTT.

This clonotype has only a few counts. The chain has TRBV5-6 and TRBJ2-7, with D maybe TRBD2 (8 bases). Germline V lookup: CDR1 SGHDT, CDR2 YYEEEE. Trimming left V 4 bases short and J 2 bases short, with 16 bases between. CDR3 length: 15 residues. The CDR3 spells CASSAGGQAAYEQYV. The DNA for the CDR3 is TGTGCCAGCAGCGCGGGAGGACAGGCGGCCTACGAGCAGTACGTC.

The J gene is TRBJ2-2, the V gene TRBV6-1, with D unclear. V gave up 5 bases and J gave up 3 bases, with 4 bases separating them. The CDR3 spans 12 residues. The germline gives CDR1 MNHNS, CDR2 SASEGT. The CDR3, as DNA: TGTGCCAGCAGTTGGGACACCGGGGAGCTGTTTTTT. Translated, it gives CASSWDTGELFF.

Only a few counts were recorded for this clonotype. This chain joins TRBV7-2 and TRBJ2-7; the match to TRBD1 covers 8 bases. Unmatched junction bases numbered 5, after V lost 4 bases and J lost 0 bases. The CDR3 spans 15 residues. Per the germline V gene, CDR1 is SGHTA and CDR2 is FQGNSA. The CDR3 coding sequence is TGTGCCAGCAGCTGGTGGACAGGGAGCTCCTACGAGCAGTACTTC. It encodes CASSWWTGSSYEQYF. The whole variable domain, filled in from reference TRBV7-2 and TRBJ2-7, reads GAGVSQSPSNKVTEKGKDVELRCDPISGHTALYWYRQSLGQGLEFLIYFQGNSAPDKSGLPSDRFSAERTGGSVSTLTIQRTQQEDSAVYLCASSWWTGSSYEQYFGPGTRLTVT.

The rearrangement uses TRBV7-9 and TRBJ2-5; unclear D gene. The germline gives CDR1 SEHNR, CDR2 FQNEAQ (reference sequence). The CDR3 has 16 amino acids. The ends were cut back, 4 bases at V and 2 bases at J, with 17 bases in the middle. Here the CDR3 DNA reads TGTGCCAGCAGCTCAAAAAGCCCTGGCTCACAAGAGACCCAGTACTTC. It codes for CASSSKSPGSQETQYF.

This clonotype was detected a few times. The chain combines TRBV7-6 with TRBJ1-1, with D maybe TRBD1 (5 bases). Between the trimmed V and J ends, which lost 3 bases and 5 bases, there was a span of 10 bases. Germline-derived CDR1 and CDR2 are SGHVS and FNYEAQ. The length of the CDR3 is 13 residues. CDR3 in DNA: TGTGCCAGCAGCTTCACAGGAGGGACTGAAGCTTTCTTT. Its protein is CASSFTGGTEAFF.

The rearrangement joins TRBV6-5 to TRBJ1-2, with TRBD1 as a possible D gene (5 bases). V was shortened by 6 bases and J by 4 bases, with 9 bases between the two germline ends. The CDR3 consists of 12 residues. The V gene's germline CDR1 is MNHEY and CDR2 SVGAGI. The CDR3: CASRTGPYGYTF. The CDR3 DNA follows: TGTGCCAGCAGAACGGGACCCTATGGCTACACCTTC.

The chain employs TRBV20-1 and TRBJ2-6; TRBD2 matches at 10 bases. The CDR3 covers 17 residues. The V gene's germline CDR1 is DFQATT and CDR2 SNEGSKA (reference sequence). Trimming cost V 2 bases and J 0 bases; bases outside gene matches: 4. CDR3 loop: CSARNLAGVSGANVLTF. The DNA for the CDR3 is TGCAGTGCTAGAAACCTAGCGGGGGTCTCTGGGGCCAACGTCCTGACTTTC.

The V and J genes are TRBV12-3 or TRBV12-4 and TRBJ1-1; D gene ambiguous. The CDR3 has 13 amino acids. The V end lost 1 base, the J end lost 7 bases, and 10 bases lay between the germline ends. CDR3 DNA sequence: TGTGCCAGCAGTTTAGGGCGGAGCAATGAAGCTTTCTTT. Protein: CASSLGRSNEAFF.

V usage is TRBV20-1 and J usage is TRBJ2-2; 8 bases are shared with TRBD1. J was trimmed by 4 bases and V by 4 bases; bases with no gene match: 2. CDR3 length equals 13 residues. CDR1 and CDR2 (germline): DFQATT, SNEGSKA (reference sequence). The CDR3, as DNA: TGCAGTGCTAAAGACAGGGGCACCGGGGAGCTGTTTTTT. Amino acids: CSAKDRGTGELFF.

The V call is TRBV7-2, the J call TRBJ1-1; TRBD1 agrees at 7 bases. V lost 2 bases, J lost 1 base, and 4 bases stayed unmatched. The CDR3 has 15 residues. Germline V gene lookup returns CDR1 SGHTA and CDR2 FQGNSA. Written as DNA, the CDR3 is TGTGCCAGCAGCTTATATTCAGGGGGGAACACTGAAGCTTTCTTT. Translating gives CASSLYSGGNTEAFF.

This clonotype was counted between two and nine times. This chain joins TRBV4-1 and TRBJ2-5; no firm D call. The CDR3 contains 15 residues. Trimming left V 3 bases short and J 0 bases short, with 11 bases between. Germline CDR1 is MGHRA and CDR2 is YSYEKL. CDR3 sequence reads: CASSQLMGYQETQYF. The CDR3 DNA is TGCGCCAGCAGCCAGTTGATGGGATACCAAGAGACCCAGTACTTC.

This clonotype has more than one count but fewer than ten. The gene calls are TRBV7-3 and TRBJ2-1, with a weak D call TRBD1 (6 bases). V gave up 5 bases and J gave up 0 bases, with 17 bases separating them. CDR3 length: 17 residues. The V gene's germline CDR1 is SGHTA and CDR2 FQGTGA. CDR3 DNA sequence: TGTGCCAGCAGCCCCCTCGGGACATCCAGCTCCTACAATGAGCAGTTCTTC. Protein: CASSPLGTSSSYNEQFF.

The chain couples TRBV12-3 or TRBV12-4 to TRBJ2-2; D is uncertain. V gave up 8 bases and J gave up 6 bases, with 10 bases separating them. This CDR3 is 12 amino acids long. The CDR3 DNA sequence: TGTGCCAGCGCCCGTAGGGCCGGGGAGCTGTTTTTT. Protein product: CASARRAGELFF.